The 22 T cell receptor beta chains below all came from one sample that was sequenced in a study of blood T cells in healthy people across ages. A second roughly 7 to 11 cycle PCR used barcoded and J-beta primers. One entry per CDR3 protein results from TCRdb running MiXCR on the 5' RACE reads. Among about 970,000 distinct CDR3 sequences, just over 50% were seen once, and the ten largest hold roughly a fifth. Material for sequencing was blood. These receptors were taken from a woman aged 55-70 years in good health.

The chain uses TRBV30 and TRBJ2-3; 7 bases line up with TRBD2. CDR3 length: 15 amino acids. With V trimmed by 7 bases and J by 1 base, 11 bases remained unmatched. Germline assignment: CDR1 GTSNPN and CDR2 SVGIG (reference sequence). CDR3 bases: TGTGCCTCTACGTCGACGGCGGGAGGCACAGATACGCAGTATTTT. Its translation is CASTSTAGGTDTQYF.

V and J are TRBV11-2 and TRBJ2-5, with 12 bases matching TRBD2. There are 14 residues in the CDR3. From germline, CDR1 is SGHAT and CDR2 FQNNGV. V was pared by 4 bases and J by 7 bases, with 4 bases of the junction left unmatched. This CDR3 reads CASSYGTSGPTQYF. The CDR3, as DNA: TGTGCCAGCAGCTACGGGACTAGCGGGCCGACCCAGTACTTC. Full variable domain (outside the CDR3, taken from reference TRBV11-2 and TRBJ2-5): EAGVAQSPRYKIIEKRQSVAFWCNPISGHATLYWYQQILGQGPKLLIQFQNNGVVDDSQLPKDRFSAERLKGVDSTLKIQPAKLEDSAVYLCASSYGTSGPTQYFGPGTRLLVL.

This clonotype was recorded a few times. The genes are TRBV27 and TRBJ2-6, with 8 bases lining up with TRBD1. The CDR3 runs to 17 residues. Unmatched junction bases numbered 7, after V lost 4 bases and J lost 2 bases. CDR1 and CDR2 (germline): MNHEY, SMNVEV (reference sequence). CDR3 amino acids: CASSSRPTGAGANVLTF. In DNA, the CDR3 is TGTGCCAGCAGTTCCCGGCCGACAGGGGCTGGGGCCAACGTCCTGACTTTC. Full variable domain (remainder filled in from reference TRBV27 and TRBJ2-6): EAQVTQNPRYLITVTGKKLTVTCSQNMNHEYMSWYRQDPGLGLRQIYYSMNVEVTDKGDVPEGYKVSRKEKRNFPLILESPSPNQTSLYFCASSSRPTGAGANVLTFGAGSRLTVL.

This sequence joins TRBV15 and TRBJ2-1; TRBD2 is a possible D gene (5 bases). The CDR3 covers 12 residues. CDR1 is LNHNV and CDR2 is YYDKDF in the germline V gene (reference sequence). The ends were cut back, 0 bases at V and 9 bases at J, with 6 bases in the middle. The CDR3 loop is CATSRDGVEQFF. The CDR3 bases are TGTGCCACCAGCAGAGACGGGGTTGAGCAGTTCTTC.

The chain recombines TRBV29-1 with TRBJ2-3; D possibly corresponds to TRBD2 (6 bases). The CDR3 length is 14 residues. Trimming took 2 bases from V and 2 from J, leaving 11 bases between them. CDR1 and CDR2 (germline): SQVTM, ANQGSEA. The CDR3 coding sequence is TGCAGCGTTGAAAAGAGCGGGTACACAGATACGCAGTATTTT. Protein product: CSVEKSGYTDTQYF.

The V gene is TRBV15, the J gene TRBJ2-1; D gene uncertain. V was cut by 0 bases and J by 6 bases, with 12 bases left in between. Germline CDR1 and CDR2: LNHNV and YYDKDF (reference sequence). CDR3 length: 15 amino acids. The CDR3 DNA sequence: TGTGCCACCAGCAGAGATCTCCTAGATCGCAATGAGCAGTTCTTC. Translating it yields CATSRDLLDRNEQFF. The variable domain in full, completed from reference TRBV15 and TRBJ2-1, reads DAMVIQNPRYQVTQFGKPVTLSCSQTLNHNVMYWYQQKSSQAPKLLFHYYDKDFNNEADTPDNFQSRRPNTSFCFLDIRSPGLGDTAMYLCATSRDLLDRNEQFFGPGTRLTVL.

The V gene is TRBV3-1, the J gene TRBJ2-3; 7 nucleotides align to TRBD2. CDR1 is LGHDT, CDR2 YNNKEL, per germline (reference sequence). This CDR3 is built from 15 residues. With V trimmed by 5 bases and J by 2 bases, 7 bases remained unmatched. The CDR3 region has the DNA TGTGCCAGCAGCGTGGCTCTAGCGGTCACAGATACGCAGTATTTT. This encodes CASSVALAVTDTQYF.

V is TRBV7-6 and J is TRBJ2-7; TRBD2 matches 12 bases. The CDR3 has 17 amino acids. From germline, CDR1 is SGHVS and CDR2 FNYEAQ. V lost 4 bases, J lost 6 bases, and 13 bases stayed unmatched. For the CDR3, the DNA is TGTGCCAGCAGCTCACACCTCGGACTAGCGGGGAAGGGCGAGCAGTACTTC. Translating it yields CASSSHLGLAGKGEQYF.

The table lists this clonotype with a few counts. CDR3 in amino acids: CASSWSGGYYGYTF. CDR3 nucleotides: TGTGCCAGTTCATGGTCAGGGGGATACTATGGCTACACCTTC. V gene TRBV3-1 combines with J gene TRBJ1-2, with 7 bases fitting TRBD1. Losses at the gene ends were 9 bases for V and 3 bases for J; bases not matched to a gene: 10. The length of the CDR3 is 14 residues. From germline, CDR1 is LGHDT and CDR2 YNNKEL (reference sequence).

The V call is TRBV27, the J call TRBJ2-7, with a weak D call TRBD2 (5 bases). The CDR3 has 15 amino acids. Germline lookup yields CDR1 MNHEY and CDR2 SMNVEV (reference sequence). Between the trimmed V and J ends, which lost 1 base and 4 bases, there was a span of 14 bases. The CDR3 bases are TGTGCCAGCAGTTTATACGCCGGGGAGCCATACGAGCAGTACTTC. Amino acids: CASSLYAGEPYEQYF.

This clonotype was seen only a few times. This chain uses TRBV27 with TRBJ2-5; D uncertain. The CDR3 extends over 14 amino acids. Trimming removed 4 bases from V and 0 bases from J, with 9 bases in between. From germline, CDR1 is MNHEY and CDR2 SMNVEV (reference sequence). CDR3 amino acids: CASSSGPYQETQYF. CDR3 nucleotide sequence: TGTGCCAGCAGTTCGGGCCCGTACCAAGAGACCCAGTACTTC.

A few counts support this clonotype. The chain links TRBV4-3 to TRBJ2-7, with 7 bases that match TRBD1. This CDR3 is built from 16 residues. V was pared by 1 base and J by 5 bases, with 11 bases of the junction left unmatched. Per germline, CDR1 LGHNA and CDR2 YSLEER. The CDR3 is CASSQGWKGGADEQYF. DNA for the CDR3: TGCGCCAGCAGCCAAGGGTGGAAAGGGGGCGCGGACGAGCAGTACTTC.

CDR3 DNA sequence: TGTGCCAGCAGTTACGGACAGGTAGAGACCCAGTACTTC. Its translation: CASSYGQVETQYF. The genes are TRBV6-5 and TRBJ2-5, with 7 positions matching TRBD1. This CDR3 comprises 13 residues. From germline, CDR1 is MNHEY and CDR2 SVGAGI. V shed 2 bases, J shed 4 bases, and the junction held 1 base outside the gene matches.

The V and J genes are TRBV28 and TRBJ2-6; the D call may be TRBD1 or TRBD2 (6 bases each). This CDR3 spans 16 amino acids. CDR1 is MDHEN and CDR2 is SYDVKM in the germline V gene. Trimming left V 3 bases short and J 4 bases short, with 13 bases between. The CDR3 nucleotides read TGTGCCAGCAGTTTCGAGGGGGGAGTGGGGGCCAACGTCCTGACTTTC. It specifies CASSFEGGVGANVLTF.

Note on this clonotype: The junction departs from germline at one end; a sequencing error may be responsible. V is TRBV7-2 and J is TRBJ2-6; 12 bases align to TRBD1. Germline assignment: CDR1 SGHTA and CDR2 FQGNSA. There are 19 residues in the CDR3. The DNA of the CDR3 is TGTGCCAGCAGCACACGGGGACAGGGGGCATGGTCTGGGGCTAACGTCCTGACTTTC. Translating it yields CASSTRGQGAWSGANVLTF.

The chain recombines TRBV29-1 with TRBJ2-3; possibly TRBD2 for D (5 bases). V lost 4 bases and J 4 bases, leaving 9 bases between the germline ends. Germline CDR1 is SQVTM and CDR2 is ANQGSEA. The CDR3 is 12 residues long. The CDR3 DNA sequence: TGCAGCGTTGGGGAGTTAGCAGATACGCAGTATTTT. Its protein product is CSVGELADTQYF.

This clonotype has more than one count but fewer than ten. Here the CDR3 reads CSVLTLYGYTF. CDR3 nucleotide sequence: TGCAGCGTTCTGACCCTCTATGGCTACACCTTC. The chain couples TRBV29-1 to TRBJ1-2, with no clear D. V lost 5 bases and J lost 4, with 8 bases in between. From germline, CDR1 is SQVTM and CDR2 ANQGSEA. The CDR3 has 11 amino acids.

The V gene is TRBV28, the J gene TRBJ2-1, with a tentative D call TRBD1 (6 bases). CDR1 is MDHEN, CDR2 SYDVKM, per germline. V lost 4 bases to trimming and J lost 12 bases, with 16 bases between them. This CDR3 is 13 amino acids long. CDR3 bases: TGTGCCAGCAGTTCCTATTGGGGGCGGAGGCAGTTCTTC. This gives the protein CASSSYWGRRQFF.

The chain is built from TRBV2 and TRBJ1-5; D possibly corresponds to TRBD1 (6 bases). CDR3 length: 20 residues. Per germline, CDR1 SNHLY and CDR2 FYNNEI. V lost 7 bases and J 0 bases, leaving 28 bases between the germline ends. The CDR3 here is CASKEYPPGHRVYSNQPQHF. DNA of the CDR3: TGTGCCAGCAAGGAGTACCCACCGGGACACCGGGTTTATAGCAATCAGCCCCAGCATTTT.

This rearrangement joins TRBV20-1 to TRBJ2-7, with 7 positions matching TRBD2. The germline V gene encodes CDR1 DFQATT and CDR2 SNEGSKA (reference sequence). The CDR3 extends over 14 amino acids. Unmatched junction bases numbered 12, after V lost 5 bases and J lost 5 bases. CDR3 nucleotide sequence: TGCAGTGCTTGCCCAGGCGGGAGAGTGAACGAGCAGTACTTC. It translates to CSACPGGRVNEQYF.

This clonotype was recorded a few times. This sequence joins TRBV25-1 and TRBJ2-7; D may correspond to TRBD1 or TRBD2 (5 bases each). The assigned J gene may be wrong: the sequence end matches TRBJ2-5 better. The germline gives CDR1 MGHDK, CDR2 SYGVNS. This CDR3 has 13 amino acids. In nucleotides, the CDR3 is TGTGCCAGCAGTGAATATGGGACAGAGACCCAGTACTTC. It specifies CASSEYGTETQYF.

The chain carries TRBV10-3 and TRBJ2-7; perhaps TRBD1 as D (5 bases). The CDR3 loop spans 13 amino acids. Germline-derived CDR1 and CDR2 are ENHRY and SYGVKD. V lost 2 bases to trimming and J lost 0 bases, with 5 bases between them. The chain's CDR3 is CAISEQGSYEQYF. CDR3 DNA sequence: TGTGCCATCAGTGAGCAGGGCTCCTACGAGCAGTACTTC.